This T cell receptor beta chain was identified in a study of cytomegalovirus exposure and HLA in healthy donors. Study details: A data release that came early held roughly 90 million unique TCRs from HLA-typed donors. The study, taken as a whole, reports: A later analysis reportedly found that, within productive TCRs, an Asian-associated ancestry cluster had fewer N-insertions than the mean observed across the approximately 690 donors. Later analysis identified about 15,000 TCR beta sequences associated with HLA alleles, using a false discovery rate threshold of 0.05.

As concerns this clone: Its antigen is not identified.

Whereas donors were nominally healthy upon sampling, unrecorded immune exposures were probable. CDR3 length equals 13 residues. CDR1 and CDR2 (germline): SNHLY, FYNNEI. V was shortened by 10 bases and J by 2 bases, with 14 bases between the two germline ends. PCR employed 60 Vbeta and 13 Jbeta primers. Method: immunoSEQ multiplex PCR; TCRdb's copy keeps in-frame clones and lacks some. The sample's table shows fewer than 150,000 clones. The TCR was taken from a woman aged 55-70 years in good health and CMV-seronegative. The chain links TRBV2 to TRBJ2-5; D is possibly TRBD2 (6 bases). Sequencing used PBMCs. CDR3 nucleotides: TGTGCCACCCAGAGGGAGGCTCAAGAGACCCAGTACTTC. Protein sequence: CATQREAQETQYF.